The 5 T cell receptor beta chains in this list originate from one sample, sequenced in a study of response to subunit inactivated influenza vaccine. TCRdb called the RT-PCR reads again in MiXCR, with one record for every CDR3 protein. There are about 800,000 distinct CDR3 sequences in the sample; over 20% occur only once, and roughly 10% lies in the top ten. The specimen comprised PBMCs from blood, sampled approximately 5 days after vaccination. The receptors originated from a man aged 45-60 years who received an inactivated influenza vaccine.

This clonotype was counted a few times. The genes are TRBV5-1 and TRBJ2-7, with D possibly being TRBD2 (5 bases). The CDR3 runs to 15 residues. V was shortened by 4 bases and J by 3 bases, with 17 bases between the two germline ends. Germline CDR1 and CDR2: SGHRS and YFSETQ. This CDR3 reads CASSPRGVGIYEQYF. CDR3 sequence (DNA): TGCGCCAGCAGCCCTCGGGGTGTGGGGATCTACGAGCAGTACTTC.

This clonotype was counted a few times. The chain joins TRBV5-1 to TRBJ2-2, with TRBD1 identical over 8 bases. The CDR3 loop spans 15 amino acids. Germline CDR1 and CDR2: SGHRS and YFSETQ. Trimming took 3 bases from V and 5 from J; bases not matched to a gene: 6. This CDR3 is CASSSRTGTTGELFF. CDR3 sequence (DNA): TGCGCCAGCAGCTCACGGACAGGGACGACCGGGGAGCTGTTTTTT.

This clonotype was seen more than once but under ten times. The chain employs TRBV29-1 and TRBJ2-1; TRBD2 matches at 7 bases. V lost 3 bases to trimming and J lost 9 bases; unmatched junction nucleotides: 5. The CDR3 contains 12 residues. Germline CDR1 SQVTM, CDR2 ANQGSEA. CDR3 nucleotides: TGCAGCGTTGAGTGGGGGGGTTTTGAGCAGTTCTTC. Its protein is CSVEWGGFEQFF.

The table lists this clonotype with many counts. The chain joins TRBV3-1 to TRBJ2-3; the D gene is possibly TRBD2 (7 bases). Germline CDR1 LGHDT, CDR2 YNNKEL (reference sequence). CDR3 length: 15 amino acids. Trimming stripped 0 bases from V and 10 bases from J, with 17 bases between. The DNA of the CDR3 is TGTGCCAGCAGCCAAGATCTAGGGGGGGCTCGTCCGCAGTATTTT. It codes for CASSQDLGGARPQYF.

This clonotype was counted a few times. This sequence joins TRBV4-2 and TRBJ2-6, with 14 bases identical to TRBD2. The germline V gene has CDR1 LGHNA and CDR2 YNFKEQ. J was trimmed by 1 base and V by 4 bases; bases with no gene match: 6. There are 19 residues in the CDR3. The CDR3 is CASSPRTSGGLSGANVLTF. CDR3 sequence (DNA): TGTGCCAGCAGCCCCCGGACTAGCGGGGGGTTATCTGGGGCCAACGTCCTGACTTTC.